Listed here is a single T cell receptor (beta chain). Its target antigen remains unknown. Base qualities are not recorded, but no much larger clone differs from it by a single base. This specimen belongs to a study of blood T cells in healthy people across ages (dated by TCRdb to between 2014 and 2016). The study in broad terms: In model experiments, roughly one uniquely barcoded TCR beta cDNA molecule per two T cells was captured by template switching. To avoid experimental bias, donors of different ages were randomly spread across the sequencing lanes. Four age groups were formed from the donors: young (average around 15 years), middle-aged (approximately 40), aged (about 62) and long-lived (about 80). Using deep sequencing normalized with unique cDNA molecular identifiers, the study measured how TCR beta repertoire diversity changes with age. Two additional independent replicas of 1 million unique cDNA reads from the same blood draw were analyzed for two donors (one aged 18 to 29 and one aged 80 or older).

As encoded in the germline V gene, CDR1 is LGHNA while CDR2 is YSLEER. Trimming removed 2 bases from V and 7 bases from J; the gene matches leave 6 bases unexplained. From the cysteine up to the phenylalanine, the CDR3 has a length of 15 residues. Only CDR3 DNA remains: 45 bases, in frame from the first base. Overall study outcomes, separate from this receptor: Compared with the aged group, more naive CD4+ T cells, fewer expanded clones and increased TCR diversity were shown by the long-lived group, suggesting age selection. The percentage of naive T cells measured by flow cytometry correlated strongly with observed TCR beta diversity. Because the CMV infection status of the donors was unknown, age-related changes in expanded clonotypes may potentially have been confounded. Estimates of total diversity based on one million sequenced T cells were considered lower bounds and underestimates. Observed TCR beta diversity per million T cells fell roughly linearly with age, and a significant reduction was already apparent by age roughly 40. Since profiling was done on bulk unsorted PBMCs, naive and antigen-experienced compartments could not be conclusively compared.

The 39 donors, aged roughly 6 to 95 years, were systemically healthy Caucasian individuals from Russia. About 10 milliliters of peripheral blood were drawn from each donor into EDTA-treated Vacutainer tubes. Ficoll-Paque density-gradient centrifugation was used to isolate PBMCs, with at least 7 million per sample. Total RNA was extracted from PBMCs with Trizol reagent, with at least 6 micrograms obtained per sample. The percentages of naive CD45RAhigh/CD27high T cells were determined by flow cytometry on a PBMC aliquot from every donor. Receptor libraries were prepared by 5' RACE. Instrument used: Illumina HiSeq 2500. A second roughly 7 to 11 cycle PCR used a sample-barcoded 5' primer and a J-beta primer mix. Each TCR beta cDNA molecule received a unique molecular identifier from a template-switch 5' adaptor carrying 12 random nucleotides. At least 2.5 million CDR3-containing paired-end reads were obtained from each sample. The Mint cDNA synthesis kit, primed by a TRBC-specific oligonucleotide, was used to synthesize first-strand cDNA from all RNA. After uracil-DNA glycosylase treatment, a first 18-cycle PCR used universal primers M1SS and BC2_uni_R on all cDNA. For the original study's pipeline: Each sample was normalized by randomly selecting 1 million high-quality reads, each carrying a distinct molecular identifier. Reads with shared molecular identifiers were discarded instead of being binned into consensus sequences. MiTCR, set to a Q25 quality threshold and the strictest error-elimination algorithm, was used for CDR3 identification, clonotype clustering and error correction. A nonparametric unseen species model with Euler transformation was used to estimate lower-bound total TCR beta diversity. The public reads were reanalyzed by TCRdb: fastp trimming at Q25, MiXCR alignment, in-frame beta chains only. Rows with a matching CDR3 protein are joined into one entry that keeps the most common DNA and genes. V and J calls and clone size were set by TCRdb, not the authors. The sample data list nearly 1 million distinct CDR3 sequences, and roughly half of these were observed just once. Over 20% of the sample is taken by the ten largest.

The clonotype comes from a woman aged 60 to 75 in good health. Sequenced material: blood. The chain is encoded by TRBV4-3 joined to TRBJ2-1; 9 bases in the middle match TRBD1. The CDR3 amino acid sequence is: CASSQPGTGRNEQFF. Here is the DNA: TGCGCCAGCAGCCAACCCGGGACAGGGCGGAATGAGCAGTTCTTC.